The 6 T cell receptor beta chains given below trace back to one sample, sequenced in a study of cytomegalovirus exposure and HLA in healthy donors. Clones were read by immunoSEQ multiplex PCR, and TCRdb kept only the in-frame ones, dropping some. Here the sample spans about 70,000 clones, approximately 93% being singletons. Sequenced material: PBMCs. The receptor source for this set is a young man in good health and CMV-seropositive.

The chain couples TRBV19 to TRBJ2-7, with 7 bases matching TRBD2. From germline, CDR1 is LNHDA and CDR2 SQIVND (reference sequence). CDR3 length: 14 residues. J gave up 1 base and V 5 bases, and 5 bases lay outside the gene matches. The CDR3 loop reads CASSPGTTSYEQYF. The CDR3, as DNA: TGTGCCAGTAGTCCCGGGACTACTTCCTACGAGCAGTACTTC.

This chain links TRBV5-4 with TRBJ2-1, with TRBD2 matching over 11 bases. The J segment lost 8 bases and the V segment lost 4 bases, leaving 17 bases of the junction unmatched. There are 18 residues in the CDR3. Germline V gene lookup returns CDR1 SGHNT and CDR2 YYREEE (reference sequence). CDR3 in DNA: TGTGCCAGCAGCCGTGGGACTAGCGGCCGGAATCCGTTCGATGAGCAGTTCTTC. Its translation: CASSRGTSGRNPFDEQFF.

The V and J genes are TRBV11-2 and TRBJ2-2, with D possibly being TRBD1 (6 bases). This CDR3 region has 16 residues. From germline, CDR1 is SGHAT and CDR2 FQNNGV. Trimming stripped 3 bases from V and 0 bases from J, with 11 bases between. The CDR3 nucleotides read TGTGCCAGCAGCTTCACAGGGCTCCCGAACACCGGGGAGCTGTTTTTT. This gives the protein CASSFTGLPNTGELFF.

The CDR3 loop is CASSFRVGRPYGYTF. Written as DNA, the CDR3 is TGTGCCAGCAGTTTTCGGGTAGGCCGTCCATATGGCTACACCTTC. The genes are TRBV27 and TRBJ1-2; D uncertain. There are 15 residues in the CDR3. CDR1 is MNHEY and CDR2 is SMNVEV in the germline V gene (reference sequence). V lost 3 bases, J lost 5 bases, and 16 bases lay in between.

V gene TRBV19 combines with J gene TRBJ2-3, with 7 bases lining up with TRBD1. The germline V gene has CDR1 LNHDA and CDR2 SQIVND (reference sequence). V was clipped by 5 bases and J by 3 bases; unmatched bases: 8. The CDR3 runs 15 residues. The DNA of the CDR3 is TGTGCCAGTAGTCAACAGGGGCCTGGAACAGATACGCAGTATTTT. It is translated as CASSQQGPGTDTQYF.

This chain joins TRBV5-1 and TRBJ2-2; TRBD2 is a possible D gene (7 bases). The germline CDR1 and CDR2 sequences are SGHRS and YFSETQ. Trimming took off 3 bases at V and 8 bases at J, with 17 bases between the two ends. This CDR3 is 15 amino acids long. The CDR3 bases are TGCGCCAGCAGCTCCCATTCAAGCGGGACAGGGGAGCTGTTTTTT. It translates to CASSSHSSGTGELFF.